The clone carrying this TCR beta chain occurred a few times. Antigen unknown. The data are from a study of OX40 agonist ivuxolimab in advanced cancers. Study-wide background: Patients treated during dose escalation were battling hepatocellular carcinoma, melanoma, renal cell or head and neck cancer. Three patients showed partial responses: one hepatocellular carcinoma and two cutaneous melanoma cases.

Findings and limits, study-wide: Among the lowest peripheral clonal expansion occurred in 0.1-3.0 mg/kg partial responders. The work left the antigen specificity of expanded peripheral T cells undetermined.

Data came from immunoSEQ multiplex PCR; TCRdb stores just in-frame clones and leaves some out. The sample has about 78,000 clones, 92% seen once. The receptor was isolated from an adult with an advanced solid tumor such as melanoma, head and neck, liver or kidney cancer. Specimen: CD4+ or CD8+ T cells sorted from blood, collected in a trial of the OX40 agonist ivuxolimab.

The DNA of the CDR3 is TGTGCCAGTAGTACCCGTTTTACTGAAGCTTTCTTT. This encodes CASSTRFTEAFF. This chain joins TRBV19 and TRBJ1-1; D is uncertain. The V end lost 4 bases, the J end lost 5 bases, and 8 bases lay between the germline ends. Germline CDR1 LNHDA, CDR2 SQIVND (reference sequence). This CDR3 spans 12 amino acids.